This is a list of T cell receptor beta chains from one sample in a study of shared clonotypes between healthy human individuals. The assay was immunoSEQ multiplex PCR, and TCRdb's table has in-frame clones only and misses some. Of 1,400,000 or so clones in the sample, around 98.5% were seen once. The specimen sequenced was naive CD4+ T cells sorted from blood. The origin of the receptors is a man aged 30-40 years in good health. The CDR3 runs from the conserved cysteine through the conserved F or W. The D gene is left open where the match is weak. Not all rows give a size; the values are once, few, many and, for expanded clones, a class.

clone size,J gene,V gene,D gene,CDR3 DNA,CDR3 protein
.,TRBJ1-1,TRBV18,.,TGTGCCAGCTCACCACCAGGGGTCGACGGTGAAGCTTTCTTT,CASSPPGVDGEAFF
.,TRBJ1-1,TRBV5-4,TRBD1,TGTGCCAGCAGCCCTGCGACAGGGCGGGACACTGAAGCTTTCTTT,CASSPATGRDTEAFF
.,TRBJ2-3,TRBV5-6,.,TGTGCCAGCAGCCGGGAGTGGGGCACAGATACGCAGTATTTT,CASSREWGTDTQYF
.,TRBJ2-1,TRBV11-3,.,TGTGCCAGCAGCTTAGTGTTGGGCGGTGAGCAGTTCTTC,CASSLVLGGEQFF
.,TRBJ2-2,TRBV7-3,TRBD2,TGTGCCAGCAGCTTGGGACTAGCGGGAGTAAACACCGGGGAGCTGTTTTTT,CASSLGLAGVNTGELFF
.,TRBJ2-2,TRBV29-1,TRBD2,TGCAGCGGGCGGGAGTCGGGGACCGGGGAGCTGTTTTTT,CSGRESGTGELFF
.,TRBJ2-2,TRBV7-7,TRBD2,TGTGCCAGCAGCGGAAGCGGGGGAGCCACCGGGGAGCTGTTTTTT,CASSGSGGATGELFF
.,TRBJ2-7,TRBV5-1,TRBD2,TGCGCCAGCAGCCGGACTAGCGGGTCCCCTCCCGAGCAGTACTTC,CASSRTSGSPPEQYF
.,TRBJ2-5,TRBV28,.,TGTGCCAGCGGGATTGGGGTGGGCTCTTTTCAGGAGACCCAGTACTTC,CASGIGVGSFQETQYF
.,TRBJ2-5,TRBV6-6,TRBD1,TGTGCCAGCAGTTACGGCCGCACAGGGGGTGTAGAGACCCAGTACTTC,CASSYGRTGGVETQYF
.,TRBJ2-5,TRBV5-1,.,TGCGCCAGCAGCGTGTCTCAGGGCGGCGAGACCCAGTACTTC,CASSVSQGGETQYF
.,TRBJ1-2,TRBV28,.,TGTGCCAGCAGTTTCGGCTATGGCTACACCTTC,CASSFGYGYTF
.,TRBJ2-7,TRBV19,TRBD2,TGTGCCAGTAGTGTACCTAGCGGGACGAACTACGAGCAGTACTTC,CASSVPSGTNYEQYF
.,TRBJ2-7,TRBV2,.,TGTGCCAGCAGGGGAAACACCGGCTACGAGCAGTACTTC,CASRGNTGYEQYF
.,TRBJ1-2,TRBV2,.,TGTGCCAGCAGTTATACCGGGACAAACTATGGCTACACCTTC,CASSYTGTNYGYTF
.,TRBJ2-7,TRBV10-3,.,TGTGCCATCAGTGAAGGCGTGGACAAGAGCTCCTACGAGCAGTACTTC,CAISEGVDKSSYEQYF
.,TRBJ2-7,TRBV6-4,TRBD1,TGTGCCAGCACCGCCTGCGGGCAGGGGACAGCCTACGAGCAGTACTTC,CASTACGQGTAYEQYF
.,TRBJ2-7,TRBV11-2,.,TGTGCCAGCAGCAATACTCTCCCGGGGGCCTACGAGCAGTACTTC,CASSNTLPGAYEQYF
.,TRBJ2-7,TRBV6-5,TRBD1,TGTGCCAGCAGCCAGCCAAGGACAGGGGGCCACGAGCAGTACTTC,CASSQPRTGGHEQYF
.,TRBJ2-7,TRBV15,.,TGTGCCACCAGCAGACCGAACTACGAGCAGTACTTC,CATSRPNYEQYF
.,TRBJ2-7,TRBV29-1,TRBD1,TGCAGCGCCAGGACAGGGTTCTACGAGCAGTACTTC,CSARTGFYEQYF
once,TRBJ2-4,TRBV7-9,TRBD2,TGTGCCAGCAGCCGACTAGCGGGAGTCTGGAACATTCAGTACTTC,CASSRLAGVWNIQYF
.,TRBJ2-5,TRBV10-3,.,TGTGCCATCAGTGATTGGGAGACCCAGTACTTC,CAISDWETQYF
once,TRBJ1-1,TRBV18,TRBD1,TGTGCCAGCTCACCTACCGGGACAGGGAACACTGAAGCTTTCTTT,CASSPTGTGNTEAFF
.,TRBJ2-1,TRBV7-2,.,TGTGCCAGCAGCTTAGTCGCGGGAAATCCTTTCGAGCAGTTCTTC,CASSLVAGNPFEQFF
once,TRBJ1-4,TRBV5-5,TRBD1,TGTGCCAGCAGCCTGGGGACAGGGGTGGCGACTAATGAAAAACTGTTTTTT,CASSLGTGVATNEKLFF
.,TRBJ2-7,TRBV9,.,TGTGCCAGCAGCGTAGATCTAGCTAGGTACGAGCAGTACTTC,CASSVDLARYEQYF
.,TRBJ2-1,TRBV9,.,TGTGCCAGCAGCGTAGTAAGGCGGTCTTACAATGAGCAGTTCTTC,CASSVVRRSYNEQFF
.,TRBJ1-1,TRBV28,TRBD1,TGTGCCAGCAGTCAACAGGGGGCAGGGACTGAAGCTTTCTTT,CASSQQGAGTEAFF
.,TRBJ2-1,TRBV28,TRBD1,TGTGCCAGCAGTACCGGACAGGGGACTGAGCAGTTCTTC,CASSTGQGTEQFF
.,TRBJ2-3,TRBV5-1,.,TGCGCCAGCAGCTTGGAGGCGCGGCCTCGAACAGATACGCAGTATTTT,CASSLEARPRTDTQYF
.,TRBJ1-5,TRBV27,.,TGTGCCAGCAGTTTTCGGGGTGGGGCGGCCCAGCATTTT,CASSFRGGAAQHF